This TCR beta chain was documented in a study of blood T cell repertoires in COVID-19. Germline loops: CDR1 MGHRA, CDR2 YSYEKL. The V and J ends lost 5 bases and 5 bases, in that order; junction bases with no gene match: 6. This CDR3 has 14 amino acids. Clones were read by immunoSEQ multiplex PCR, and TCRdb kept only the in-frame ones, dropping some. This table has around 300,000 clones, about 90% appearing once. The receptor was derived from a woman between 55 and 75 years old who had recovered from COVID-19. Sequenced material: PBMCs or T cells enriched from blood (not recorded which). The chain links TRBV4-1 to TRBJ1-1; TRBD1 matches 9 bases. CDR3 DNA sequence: TGCGCCAGCAGCGGACAGGGGAAGGGGACTGAAGCTTTCTTT. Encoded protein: CASSGQGKGTEAFF.